Listed below are T cell receptor beta chains from one sample, sequenced in a study of PD-1 blockade in mismatch repair-deficient tumors. Clones were sequenced by immunoSEQ multiplex PCR, and TCRdb holds only the in-frame ones, with some missing. The sample yields about 110,000 clones, roughly 80% seen once. The sequenced sample was peripheral blood, obtained 60 weeks after starting pembrolizumab. The receptors stem from an adult with mismatch repair-deficient cancer. The CDR3 runs from the conserved cysteine through the conserved F or W. A D gene is named only where the DNA matches it firmly. Size values are once, few and many counts, or a class for expanded clones, and some rows have none.

d_call	clone_size	v_call	j_call	cdr3_aa	cdr3_nt
.	few	TRBV5-1	TRBJ2-7	CASSLWGDEQYF	TGCGCCAGCAGCTTATGGGGGGACGAGCAGTACTTC
.	.	TRBV11-1	TRBJ2-1	CASSTQASNEQFF	TGTGCCAGCAGCACCCAAGCTAGTAATGAGCAGTTCTTC
.	.	TRBV18	TRBJ1-2	CASSPPQGPYGYTF	TGTGCCAGCTCACCACCTCAGGGACCCTATGGCTACACCTTC
TRBD1	.	TRBV19	TRBJ1-1	CASSMQQGYTEAFF	TGTGCCAGTAGTATGCAACAGGGGTACACTGAAGCTTTCTTT
TRBD2	once	TRBV11-1	TRBJ2-3	CASSQGLAVTFTDTQYF	TGTGCCAGCAGTCAAGGACTAGCGGTTACGTTCACAGATACGCAGTATTTT
TRBD2	.	TRBV7-2	TRBJ2-7	CASSAGRTSGSHEQYF	TGTGCCAGCAGCGCAGGTCGCACTAGCGGGAGCCACGAGCAGTACTTC
TRBD2	.	TRBV6-5	TRBJ2-7	CASSYSRVAGESEQYF	TGTGCCAGCAGTTACTCGAGGGTAGCGGGAGAATCCGAGCAGTACTTC
TRBD1	few	TRBV30	TRBJ2-1	CAWSRDRVVNEQFF	TGTGCCTGGAGCCGGGACAGGGTGGTCAATGAGCAGTTCTTC
TRBD1	.	TRBV5-6	TRBJ2-4	CASSIRGTGKNIQYF	TGTGCCAGCAGCATACGCGGGACAGGGAAAAACATTCAGTACTTC
TRBD1	.	TRBV5-6	TRBJ2-7	CASSPMTGISVYEQYF	TGTGCCAGCAGCCCAATGACAGGGATCAGCGTCTACGAGCAGTACTTC
TRBD1	.	TRBV28	TRBJ1-5	CASSTNRGNQPQHF	TGTGCCAGCAGTACTAACAGGGGGAATCAGCCCCAGCATTTT
TRBD2	.	TRBV11-3	TRBJ2-7	CASSSPTSGSLYEQYF	TGTGCCAGCAGCTCCCCCACTAGCGGGAGTCTCTACGAGCAGTACTTC
.	few	TRBV7-9	TRBJ2-4	CASSPLKGGLENIQYF	TGTGCCAGCAGCCCACTTAAAGGGGGGCTCGAAAACATTCAGTACTTC
.	.	TRBV7-2	TRBJ2-1	CASSFLMAYLAYNEQFF	TGTGCCAGCAGCTTCCTCATGGCCTACCTGGCCTACAATGAGCAGTTCTTC
.	.	TRBV4-1	TRBJ1-1	CASSQDEDSNTEAFF	TGCGCCAGCAGCCAAGACGAGGACTCGAACACTGAAGCTTTCTTT
.	.	TRBV7-9	TRBJ2-7	CASSPGWGLGTYEQYF	TGTGCCAGCAGCCCAGGGTGGGGTTTGGGAACCTACGAGCAGTACTTC
.	.	TRBV27	TRBJ1-5	CASSLQGTISNQPQHF	TGTGCCAGCAGTTTACAGGGAACCATTAGCAATCAGCCCCAGCATTTT
TRBD1	.	TRBV7-2	TRBJ1-4	CASSLTGGNNEKLFF	TGTGCCAGCAGCCTTACAGGGGGCAATAATGAAAAACTGTTTTTT
.	.	TRBV9	TRBJ1-5	CASSPGVGASNQPQHF	TGTGCCAGCAGTCCCGGGGTGGGGGCGAGCAATCAGCCCCAGCATTTT
.	few	TRBV7-3	TRBJ2-3	CASSLEETDTQYF	TGTGCCAGCAGCTTGGAGGAGACAGATACGCAGTATTTT
TRBD1	.	TRBV9	TRBJ2-2	CASSVSAGGWGTGELFF	TGTGCCAGCAGCGTATCGGCAGGGGGTTGGGGCACCGGGGAGCTGTTTTTT
.	.	TRBV29-1	TRBJ1-1	CSVVRGDTEAFF	TGCAGCGTGGTTAGAGGGGACACTGAAGCTTTCTTT
.	.	TRBV18	TRBJ1-3	CASSPEGSLSSTGNTIYF	TGTGCCAGCTCACCTGAAGGCAGCCTGTCTTCAACTGGAAACACCATATATTTT
.	.	TRBV20-1	TRBJ1-2	CSARDGPGYTF	TGCAGTGCTAGAGACGGTCCGGGCTACACCTTC
TRBD2	.	TRBV9	TRBJ2-7	CASSVTSGSYEQYF	TGTGCCAGCAGCGTCACTAGCGGGAGCTACGAGCAGTACTTC
.	.	TRBV10-3	TRBJ1-1	CAISESVGNTEAFF	TGTGCCATCAGTGAGTCGGTGGGAAACACTGAAGCTTTCTTT
.	.	TRBV19	TRBJ2-6	CATGTPRMTGANVLTF	TGTGCCACAGGGACTCCTAGGATGACTGGGGCCAACGTCCTGACTTTC
TRBD1	.	TRBV5-8	TRBJ1-5	CASSSSYRGRFQPQHF	TGTGCCAGCAGCTCGTCTTACAGGGGGCGATTTCAGCCCCAGCATTTT
.	.	TRBV7-3	TRBJ2-2	CASSLRGAGTGELFF	TGTGCCAGCAGCTTAAGGGGGGCTGGCACCGGGGAGCTGTTTTTT
TRBD2	.	TRBV27	TRBJ2-7	CASSLLGLAGSYEQYF	TGTGCCAGCAGTTTATTGGGACTAGCCGGGAGCTACGAGCAGTACTTC